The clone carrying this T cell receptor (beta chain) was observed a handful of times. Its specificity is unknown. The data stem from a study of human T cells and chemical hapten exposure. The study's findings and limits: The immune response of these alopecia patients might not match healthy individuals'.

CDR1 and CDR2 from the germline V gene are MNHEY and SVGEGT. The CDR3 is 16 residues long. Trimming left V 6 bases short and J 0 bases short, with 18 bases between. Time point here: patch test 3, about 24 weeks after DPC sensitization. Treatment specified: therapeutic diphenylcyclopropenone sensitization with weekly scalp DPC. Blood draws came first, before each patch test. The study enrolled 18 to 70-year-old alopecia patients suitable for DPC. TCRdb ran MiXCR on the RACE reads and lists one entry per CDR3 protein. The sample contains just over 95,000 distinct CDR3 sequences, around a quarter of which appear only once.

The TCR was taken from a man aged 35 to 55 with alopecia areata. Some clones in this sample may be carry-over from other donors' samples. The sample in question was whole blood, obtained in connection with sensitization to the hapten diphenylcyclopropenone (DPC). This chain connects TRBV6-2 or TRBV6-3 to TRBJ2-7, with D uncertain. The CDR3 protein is CASSRRPTTASYEQYF. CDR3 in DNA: TGTGCCAGCAGCCGCCGGCCTACCACAGCCTCCTACGAGCAGTACTTC.